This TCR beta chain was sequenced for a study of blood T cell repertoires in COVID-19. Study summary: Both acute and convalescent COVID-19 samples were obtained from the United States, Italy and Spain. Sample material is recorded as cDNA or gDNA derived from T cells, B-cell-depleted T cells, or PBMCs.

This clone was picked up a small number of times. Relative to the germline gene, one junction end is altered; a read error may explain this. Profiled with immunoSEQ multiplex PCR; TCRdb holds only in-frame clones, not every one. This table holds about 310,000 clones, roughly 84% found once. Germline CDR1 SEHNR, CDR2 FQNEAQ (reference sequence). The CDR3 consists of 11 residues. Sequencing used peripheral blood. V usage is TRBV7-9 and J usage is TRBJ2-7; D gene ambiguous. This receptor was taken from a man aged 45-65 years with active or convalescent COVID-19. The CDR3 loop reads CASSLDPDIQF. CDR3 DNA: TGTGCCAGCAGCTTAGACCCAGACATCCAGTTC.